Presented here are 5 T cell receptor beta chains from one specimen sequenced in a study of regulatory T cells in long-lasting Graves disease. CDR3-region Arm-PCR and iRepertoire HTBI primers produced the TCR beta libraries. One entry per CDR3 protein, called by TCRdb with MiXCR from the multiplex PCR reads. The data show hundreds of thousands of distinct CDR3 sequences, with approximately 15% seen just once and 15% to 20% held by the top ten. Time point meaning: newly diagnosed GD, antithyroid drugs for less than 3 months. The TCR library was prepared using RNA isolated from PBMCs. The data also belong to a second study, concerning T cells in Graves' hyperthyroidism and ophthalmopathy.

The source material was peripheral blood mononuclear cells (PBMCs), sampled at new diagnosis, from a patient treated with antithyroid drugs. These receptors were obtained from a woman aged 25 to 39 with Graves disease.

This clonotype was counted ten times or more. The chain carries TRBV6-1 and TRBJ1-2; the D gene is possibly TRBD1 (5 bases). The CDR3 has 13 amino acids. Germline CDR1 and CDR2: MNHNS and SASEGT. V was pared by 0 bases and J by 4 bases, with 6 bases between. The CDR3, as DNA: TGTGCCAGCAGTGAAGCGGGGCTCTATGGCTACACCTTC. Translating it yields CASSEAGLYGYTF.

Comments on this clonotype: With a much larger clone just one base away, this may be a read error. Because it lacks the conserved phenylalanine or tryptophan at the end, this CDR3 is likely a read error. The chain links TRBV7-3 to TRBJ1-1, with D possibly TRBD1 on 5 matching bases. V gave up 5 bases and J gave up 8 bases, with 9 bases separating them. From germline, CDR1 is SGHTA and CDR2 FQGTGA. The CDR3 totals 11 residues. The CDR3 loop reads CASSQGGEAFL. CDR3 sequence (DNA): TGTGCCAGCAGCCAGGGCGGCGAAGCTTTCCTT.

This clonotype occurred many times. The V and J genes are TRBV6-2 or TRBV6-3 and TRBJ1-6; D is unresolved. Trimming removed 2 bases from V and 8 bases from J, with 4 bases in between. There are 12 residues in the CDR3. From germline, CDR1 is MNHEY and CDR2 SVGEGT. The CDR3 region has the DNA TGTGCCAGCAGTTACCTCCATTCACCCCTCCACTTT. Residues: CASSYLHSPLHF.

The CDR3 sequence: CASSSTRGENTEAFF. The CDR3 bases are TGTGCCAGCAGCTCCACCCGAGGGGAGAACACTGAAGCTTTCTTT. This chain uses TRBV6-2 or TRBV6-3 with TRBJ1-1, with a weak D call TRBD1 (5 bases). Trimming cost V 6 bases and J 1 base, with 15 bases left between them. The CDR3 covers 15 residues. Germline V lookup: CDR1 MNHEY, CDR2 SVGEGT.

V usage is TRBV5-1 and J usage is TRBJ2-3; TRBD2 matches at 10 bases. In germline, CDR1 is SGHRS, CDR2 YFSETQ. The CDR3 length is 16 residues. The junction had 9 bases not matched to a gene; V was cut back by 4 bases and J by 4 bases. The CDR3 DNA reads TGCGCCAGCAGCCCTCAAGCGGGAGGGAGCGCAGATACGCAGTATTTT. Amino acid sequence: CASSPQAGGSADTQYF.